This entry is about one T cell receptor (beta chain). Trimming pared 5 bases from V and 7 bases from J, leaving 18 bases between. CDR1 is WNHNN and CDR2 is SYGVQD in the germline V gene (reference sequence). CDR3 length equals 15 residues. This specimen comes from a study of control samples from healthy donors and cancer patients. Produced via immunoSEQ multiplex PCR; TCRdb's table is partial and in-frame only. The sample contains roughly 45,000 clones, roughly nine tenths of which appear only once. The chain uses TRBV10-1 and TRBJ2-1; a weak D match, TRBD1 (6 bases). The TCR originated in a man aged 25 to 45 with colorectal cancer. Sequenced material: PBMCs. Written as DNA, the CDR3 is TGCGCCAGCAGTTCAGGGGTCGAGGGTGGGAATGAGCAGTTCTTC. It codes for CASSSGVEGGNEQFF.